This record looks at one T cell receptor beta chain sequence and its context. Antigen: not known. The CDR3 spans 15 residues. The V and J ends lost 3 bases and 2 bases respectively, with 13 bases between them. From germline, CDR1 is SGHTA and CDR2 FQGNSA. This record comes from a study of identical twins. Whole-study findings and limits: Out-of-frame alpha sequences common to twins exhibited an excess of low generation probability. Excess twin sharing in beta out-of-frame sequences was weaker.

Carrying unique molecular identifiers, the cDNA also gained a universal primer site through template switching. Using its own MiXCR run on the 5' RACE reads, TCRdb lists one record per CDR3 protein. The sample holds 600,000 to 850,000 distinct CDR3 sequences, roughly 18% seen once. The same data also contributed to another study, on T cells expressing NK-cell markers.

The clonotype originates from a woman under 30 in good health. Material: PBMCs. The chain joins TRBV7-2 to TRBJ2-5; perhaps D is TRBD1 or TRBD2 (5 bases each). The CDR3 loop is CASSLDTSWQETQYF. DNA of the CDR3: TGTGCCAGCAGCTTGGACACTAGTTGGCAAGAGACCCAGTACTTC.